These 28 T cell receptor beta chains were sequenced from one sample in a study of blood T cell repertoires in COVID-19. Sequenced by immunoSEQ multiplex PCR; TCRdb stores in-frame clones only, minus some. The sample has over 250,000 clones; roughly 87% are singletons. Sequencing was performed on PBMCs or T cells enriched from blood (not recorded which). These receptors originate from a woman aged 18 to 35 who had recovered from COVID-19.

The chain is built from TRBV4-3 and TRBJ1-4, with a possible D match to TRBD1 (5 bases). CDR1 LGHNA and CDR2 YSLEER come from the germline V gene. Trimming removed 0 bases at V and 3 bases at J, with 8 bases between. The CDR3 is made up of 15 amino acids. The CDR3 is CASSQDGGSNEKLFF. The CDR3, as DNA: TGCGCCAGCAGCCAAGACGGGGGTTCTAATGAAAAACTGTTTTTT.

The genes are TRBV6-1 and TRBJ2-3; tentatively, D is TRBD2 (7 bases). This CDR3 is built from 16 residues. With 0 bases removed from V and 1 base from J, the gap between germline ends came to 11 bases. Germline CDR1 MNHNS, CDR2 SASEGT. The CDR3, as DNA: TGTGCCAGCAGTGAAGCGTTAGGGGGGGGCACAGATACGCAGTATTTT. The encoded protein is CASSEALGGGTDTQYF.

This chain's CDR3 is CASSHPGQETQYF. CDR3 bases: TGCGCCAGCAGCCACCCGGGACAAGAGACCCAGTACTTC. The chain uses TRBV5-1 and TRBJ2-5, with D perhaps TRBD2 (5 bases). The length of the CDR3 is 13 residues. Germline V gene sequence: CDR1 SGHRS, CDR2 YFSETQ. V shed 4 bases and J shed 2 bases, with 9 bases lying between them.

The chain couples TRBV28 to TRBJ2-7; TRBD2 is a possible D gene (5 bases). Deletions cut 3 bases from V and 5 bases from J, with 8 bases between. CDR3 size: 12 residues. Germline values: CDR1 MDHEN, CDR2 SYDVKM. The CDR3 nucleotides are TGTGCCAGCAGTTTGGTCGGGGACGAGCAGTACTTC. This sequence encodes CASSLVGDEQYF.

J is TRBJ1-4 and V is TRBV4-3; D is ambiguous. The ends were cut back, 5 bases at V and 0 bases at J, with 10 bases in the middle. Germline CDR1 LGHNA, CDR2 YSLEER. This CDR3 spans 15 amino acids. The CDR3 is CASSLEGSTNEKLFF. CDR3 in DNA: TGCGCCAGCAGCTTAGAGGGCTCAACTAATGAAAAACTGTTTTTT.

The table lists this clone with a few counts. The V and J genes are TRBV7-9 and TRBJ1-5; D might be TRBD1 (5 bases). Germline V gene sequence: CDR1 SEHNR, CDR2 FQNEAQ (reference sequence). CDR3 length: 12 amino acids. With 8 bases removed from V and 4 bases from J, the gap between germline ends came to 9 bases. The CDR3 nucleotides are TGTGCCAGCGGGGCAGTTAATCAGCCCCAGCATTTT. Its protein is CASGAVNQPQHF. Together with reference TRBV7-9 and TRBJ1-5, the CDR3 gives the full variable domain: DTGVSQNPRHKITKRGQNVTFRCDPISEHNRLYWYRQTLGQGPEFLTYFQNEAQLEKSRLLSDRFSAERPKGSFSTLEIQRTEQGDSAMYLCASGAVNQPQHFGDGTRLSIL.

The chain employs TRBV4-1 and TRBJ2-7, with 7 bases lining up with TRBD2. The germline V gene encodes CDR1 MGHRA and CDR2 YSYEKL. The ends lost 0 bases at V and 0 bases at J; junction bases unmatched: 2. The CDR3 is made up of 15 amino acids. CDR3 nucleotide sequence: TGCGCCAGCAGCCAAGAACTAGCGTCCTCCTACGAGCAGTACTTC. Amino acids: CASSQELASSYEQYF.

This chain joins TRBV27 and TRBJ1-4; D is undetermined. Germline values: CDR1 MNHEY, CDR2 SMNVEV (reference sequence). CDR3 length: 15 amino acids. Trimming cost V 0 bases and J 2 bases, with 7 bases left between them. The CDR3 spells CASSLSWQTNEKLFF. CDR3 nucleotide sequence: TGTGCCAGCAGTTTATCTTGGCAGACTAATGAAAAACTGTTTTTT.

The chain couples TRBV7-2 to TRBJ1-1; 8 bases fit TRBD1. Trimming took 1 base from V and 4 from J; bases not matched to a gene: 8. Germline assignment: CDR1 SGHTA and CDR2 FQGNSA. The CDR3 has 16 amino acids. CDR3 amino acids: CASSLVGDRGSTEAFF. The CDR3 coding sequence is TGTGCCAGCAGCTTAGTGGGCGACAGGGGATCCACTGAAGCTTTCTTT. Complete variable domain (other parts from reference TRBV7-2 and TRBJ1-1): GAGVSQSPSNKVTEKGKDVELRCDPISGHTALYWYRQSLGQGLEFLIYFQGNSAPDKSGLPSDRFSAERTGGSVSTLTIQRTQQEDSAVYLCASSLVGDRGSTEAFFGQGTRLTVV.

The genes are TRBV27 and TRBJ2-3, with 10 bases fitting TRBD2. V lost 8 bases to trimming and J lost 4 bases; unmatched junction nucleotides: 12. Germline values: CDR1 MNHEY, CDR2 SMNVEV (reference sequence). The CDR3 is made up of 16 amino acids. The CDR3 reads CASSLAGTSESDTQYF. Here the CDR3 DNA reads TGTGCCAGCTCCCTGGCCGGGACTAGCGAATCAGATACGCAGTATTTT.

The CDR3 reads CASSSVYSGNTIYF. The DNA of the CDR3 is TGTGCCAGCAGCTCCGTCTATTCTGGAAACACCATATATTTT. V gene TRBV13 combines with J gene TRBJ1-3, with no clear D. CDR3 length: 14 amino acids. The germline V and J ends were trimmed by 4 bases and 1 base, with 8 bases remaining between them. CDR1 PRHDT and CDR2 FYEKMQ come from the germline V gene (reference sequence).

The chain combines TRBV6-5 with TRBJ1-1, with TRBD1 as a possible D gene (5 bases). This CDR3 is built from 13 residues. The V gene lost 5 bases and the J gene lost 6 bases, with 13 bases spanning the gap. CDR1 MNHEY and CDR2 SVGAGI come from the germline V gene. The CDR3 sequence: CASSRTGLAEAFF. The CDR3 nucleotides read TGTGCCAGCAGTCGTACAGGTTTGGCTGAAGCTTTCTTT.

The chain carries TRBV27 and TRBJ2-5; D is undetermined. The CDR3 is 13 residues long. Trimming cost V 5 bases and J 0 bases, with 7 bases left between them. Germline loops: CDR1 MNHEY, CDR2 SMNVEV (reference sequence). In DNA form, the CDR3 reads TGTGCCAGCAGTATCCGGTACCAAGAGACCCAGTACTTC. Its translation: CASSIRYQETQYF.

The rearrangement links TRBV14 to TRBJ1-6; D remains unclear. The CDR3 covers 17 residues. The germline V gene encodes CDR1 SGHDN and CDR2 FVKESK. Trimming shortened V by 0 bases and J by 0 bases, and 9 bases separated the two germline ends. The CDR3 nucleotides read TGTGCCAGCAGCCAAGAATACACTAGCTCCTATAATTCACCCCTCCACTTT. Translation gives CASSQEYTSSYNSPLHF.

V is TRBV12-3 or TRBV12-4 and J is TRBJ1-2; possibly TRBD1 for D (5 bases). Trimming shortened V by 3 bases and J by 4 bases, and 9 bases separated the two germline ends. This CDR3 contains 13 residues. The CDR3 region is CASSFLQGYGYTF. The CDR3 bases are TGTGCCAGCAGTTTCCTCCAGGGCTATGGCTACACCTTC.

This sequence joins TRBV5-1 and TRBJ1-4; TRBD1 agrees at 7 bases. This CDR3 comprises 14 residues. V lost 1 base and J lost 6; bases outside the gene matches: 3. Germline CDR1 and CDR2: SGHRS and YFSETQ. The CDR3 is CASSLSRGDEKLFF. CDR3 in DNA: TGCGCCAGCAGCTTGTCCAGGGGGGATGAAAAACTGTTTTTT.

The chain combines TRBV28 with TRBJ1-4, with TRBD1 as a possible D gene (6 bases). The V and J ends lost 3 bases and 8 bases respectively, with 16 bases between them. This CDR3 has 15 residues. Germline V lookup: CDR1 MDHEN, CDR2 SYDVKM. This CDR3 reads CASSLAGARSEKLFF. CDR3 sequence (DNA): TGTGCCAGCAGTTTGGCAGGGGCTAGAAGCGAAAAACTGTTTTTT.

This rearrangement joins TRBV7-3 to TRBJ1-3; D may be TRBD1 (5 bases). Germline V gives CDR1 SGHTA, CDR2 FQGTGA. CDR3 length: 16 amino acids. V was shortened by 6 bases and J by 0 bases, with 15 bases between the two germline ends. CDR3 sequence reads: CASSPGGPHSGNTIYF. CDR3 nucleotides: TGTGCCAGCAGTCCCGGGGGACCTCACTCTGGAAACACCATATATTTT.

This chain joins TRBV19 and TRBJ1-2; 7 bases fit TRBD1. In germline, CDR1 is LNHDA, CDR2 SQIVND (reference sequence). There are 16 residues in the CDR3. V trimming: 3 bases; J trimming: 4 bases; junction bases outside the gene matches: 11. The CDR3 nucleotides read TGTGCCAGTAGTATTACGGGTGTGACAGGGCCCTATGGCTACACCTTC. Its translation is CASSITGVTGPYGYTF.

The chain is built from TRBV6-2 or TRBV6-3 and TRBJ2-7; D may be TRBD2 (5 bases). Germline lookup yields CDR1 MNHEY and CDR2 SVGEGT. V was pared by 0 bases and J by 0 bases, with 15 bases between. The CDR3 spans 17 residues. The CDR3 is CASSYSRAAPSSYEQYF. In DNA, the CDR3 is TGTGCCAGCAGTTACTCGAGGGCAGCGCCGAGCTCCTACGAGCAGTACTTC.

In DNA form, the CDR3 reads TGTGCCAGCAGCATACGGACAGGTGCCGATGAGCAGTTCTTC. Protein sequence: CASSIRTGADEQFF. The V call is TRBV7-8, the J call TRBJ2-1; 7 nucleotides match TRBD1. CDR3 length: 14 residues. The junction had 9 bases not matched to a gene; V was cut back by 5 bases and J by 8 bases. Germline lookup yields CDR1 SGHVS and CDR2 FQNEAQ.

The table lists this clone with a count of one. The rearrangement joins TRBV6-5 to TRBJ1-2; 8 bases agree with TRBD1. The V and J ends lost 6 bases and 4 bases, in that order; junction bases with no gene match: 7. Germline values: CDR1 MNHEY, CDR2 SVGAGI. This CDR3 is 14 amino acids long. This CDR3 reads CASSQGADVYGYTF. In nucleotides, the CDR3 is TGTGCCAGCAGCCAGGGGGCAGACGTCTATGGCTACACCTTC.

The CDR3 nucleotides read TGTGCCAGTAGTATTCAGGGTGCAGAGACCCAGTACTTC. Its protein is CASSIQGAETQYF. V is TRBV19 and J is TRBJ2-5; D possibly corresponds to TRBD1 (5 bases). The V gene lost 3 bases and the J gene lost 4 bases, with 9 bases spanning the gap. The CDR3 sequence is 13 residues long. Germline V gene lookup returns CDR1 LNHDA and CDR2 SQIVND (reference sequence).

The CDR3 protein is CASSFKVRGPGSGYTDTQYF. The CDR3 DNA reads TGTGCCAGCAGCTTCAAGGTACGAGGACCGGGATCGGGCTACACAGATACGCAGTATTTT. The chain uses TRBV7-8 and TRBJ2-3; D is perhaps TRBD2 (5 bases). The germline V gene encodes CDR1 SGHVS and CDR2 FQNEAQ. CDR3 length: 20 amino acids. Trimming stripped 3 bases from V and 2 bases from J, with 27 bases between.

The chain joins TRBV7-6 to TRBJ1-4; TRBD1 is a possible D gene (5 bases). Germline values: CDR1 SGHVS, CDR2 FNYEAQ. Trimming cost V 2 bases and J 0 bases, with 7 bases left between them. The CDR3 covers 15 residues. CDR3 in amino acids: CASSLRGATNEKLFF. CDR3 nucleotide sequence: TGTGCCAGCAGCTTACGGGGGGCAACTAATGAAAAACTGTTTTTT.

This CDR3 reads CSAPDSRYTF. The CDR3 nucleotides read TGCAGTGCTCCGGACAGCCGCTACACCTTC. J is TRBJ1-2 and V is TRBV20-1; D possibly corresponds to TRBD1 (6 bases). Trimming removed 5 bases at V and 9 bases at J, with 10 bases between. The CDR3 covers 10 residues. CDR1 DFQATT and CDR2 SNEGSKA come from the germline V gene (reference sequence).

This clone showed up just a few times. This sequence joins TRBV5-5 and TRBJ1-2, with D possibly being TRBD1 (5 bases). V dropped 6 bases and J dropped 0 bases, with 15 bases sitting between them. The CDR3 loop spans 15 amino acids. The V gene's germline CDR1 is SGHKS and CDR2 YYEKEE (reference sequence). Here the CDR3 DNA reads TGTGCCAGCAACAAGACAGCCACCTCTAACTATGGCTACACCTTC. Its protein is CASNKTATSNYGYTF.

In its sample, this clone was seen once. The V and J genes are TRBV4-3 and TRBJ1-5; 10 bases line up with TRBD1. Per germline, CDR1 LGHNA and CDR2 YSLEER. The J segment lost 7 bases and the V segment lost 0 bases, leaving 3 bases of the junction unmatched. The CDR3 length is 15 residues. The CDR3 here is CASSQDGDRGQPQHF. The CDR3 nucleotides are TGCGCCAGCAGCCAAGATGGGGACAGGGGCCAGCCCCAGCATTTT.